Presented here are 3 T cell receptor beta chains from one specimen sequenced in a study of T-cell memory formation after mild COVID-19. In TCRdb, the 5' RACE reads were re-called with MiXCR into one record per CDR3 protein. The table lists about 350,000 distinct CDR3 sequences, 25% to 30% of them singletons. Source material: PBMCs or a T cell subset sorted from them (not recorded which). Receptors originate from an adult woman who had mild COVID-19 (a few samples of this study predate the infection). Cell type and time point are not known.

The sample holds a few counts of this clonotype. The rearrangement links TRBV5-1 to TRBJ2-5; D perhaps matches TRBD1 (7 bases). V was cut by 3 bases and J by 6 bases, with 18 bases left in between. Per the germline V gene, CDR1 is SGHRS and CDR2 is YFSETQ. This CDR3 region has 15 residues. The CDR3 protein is CASSSTQTGRKTQYF. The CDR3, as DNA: TGCGCCAGCAGCTCTACCCAGACAGGGAGGAAGACCCAGTACTTC.

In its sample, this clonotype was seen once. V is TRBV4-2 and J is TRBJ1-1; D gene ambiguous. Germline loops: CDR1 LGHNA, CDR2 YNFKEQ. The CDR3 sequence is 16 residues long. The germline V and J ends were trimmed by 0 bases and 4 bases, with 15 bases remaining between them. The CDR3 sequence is CASSQDTAAMFTEAFF. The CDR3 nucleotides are TGTGCCAGCAGCCAAGATACGGCCGCCATGTTCACTGAAGCTTTCTTT.

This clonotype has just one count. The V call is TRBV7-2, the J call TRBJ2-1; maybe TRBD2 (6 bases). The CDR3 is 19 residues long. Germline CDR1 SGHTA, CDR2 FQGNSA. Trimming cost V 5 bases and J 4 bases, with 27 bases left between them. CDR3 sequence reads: CASSPNAILASARYNEQFF. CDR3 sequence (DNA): TGTGCCAGCAGCCCGAACGCCATACTAGCTTCAGCGAGATACAATGAGCAGTTCTTC.